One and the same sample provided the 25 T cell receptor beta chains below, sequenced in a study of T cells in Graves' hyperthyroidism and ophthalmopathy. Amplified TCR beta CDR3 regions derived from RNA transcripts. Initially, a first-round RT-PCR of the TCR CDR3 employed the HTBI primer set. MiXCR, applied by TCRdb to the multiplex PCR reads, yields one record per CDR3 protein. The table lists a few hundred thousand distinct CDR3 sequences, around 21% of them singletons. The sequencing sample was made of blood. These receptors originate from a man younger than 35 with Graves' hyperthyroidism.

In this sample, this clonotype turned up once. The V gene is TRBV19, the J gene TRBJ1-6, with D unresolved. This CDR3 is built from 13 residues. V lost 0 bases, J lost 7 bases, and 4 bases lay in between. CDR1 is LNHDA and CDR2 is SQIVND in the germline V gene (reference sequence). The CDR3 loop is CASSIEVNSPLHF. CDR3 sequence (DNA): TGTGCCAGTAGTATAGAGGTGAATTCACCCCTCCACTTT.

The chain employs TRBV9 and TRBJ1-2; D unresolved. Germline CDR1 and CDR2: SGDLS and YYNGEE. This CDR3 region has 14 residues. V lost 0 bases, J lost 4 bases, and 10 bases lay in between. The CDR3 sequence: CASSVGGGTYGYTF. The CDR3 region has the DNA TGTGCCAGCAGCGTAGGAGGCGGAACCTATGGCTACACCTTC.

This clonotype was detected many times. The CDR3 DNA reads TGTGCAAGCTCGCCCGGGCCCAACATTCAGTACTTC. Protein: CASSPGPNIQYF. This chain uses TRBV27 with TRBJ2-4, with D hard to call. Germline lookup yields CDR1 MNHEY and CDR2 SMNVEV (reference sequence). This CDR3 is built from 12 residues.

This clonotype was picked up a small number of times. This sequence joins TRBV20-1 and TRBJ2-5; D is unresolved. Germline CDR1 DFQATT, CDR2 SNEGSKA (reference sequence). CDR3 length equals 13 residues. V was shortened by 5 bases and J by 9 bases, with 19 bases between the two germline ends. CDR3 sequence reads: CSAAAEPRSAQYF. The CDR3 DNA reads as TGCAGTGCTGCTGCGGAACCCCGATCAGCCCAGTACTTC.

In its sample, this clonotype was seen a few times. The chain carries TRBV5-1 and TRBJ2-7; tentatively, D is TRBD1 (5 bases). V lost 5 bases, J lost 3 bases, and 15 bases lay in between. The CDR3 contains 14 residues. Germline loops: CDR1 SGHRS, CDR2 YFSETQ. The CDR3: CASSLRASGYEQYF. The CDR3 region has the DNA TGCGCCAGCAGTCTCAGGGCTTCAGGCTACGAGCAGTACTTC.

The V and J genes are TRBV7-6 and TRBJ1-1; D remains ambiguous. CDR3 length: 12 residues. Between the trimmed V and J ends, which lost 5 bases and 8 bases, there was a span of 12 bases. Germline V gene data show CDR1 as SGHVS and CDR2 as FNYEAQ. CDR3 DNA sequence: TGTGCCAGCAGCGCCTTAGGTAAGGAAGCTTTCTTT. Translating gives CASSALGKEAFF.

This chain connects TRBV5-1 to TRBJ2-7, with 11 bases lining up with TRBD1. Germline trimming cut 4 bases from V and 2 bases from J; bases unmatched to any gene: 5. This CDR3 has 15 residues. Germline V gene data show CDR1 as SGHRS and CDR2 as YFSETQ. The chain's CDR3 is CASSPGQGGPYEQYF. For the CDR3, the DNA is TGCGCCAGCAGCCCGGGACAGGGGGGACCCTACGAGCAGTACTTC.

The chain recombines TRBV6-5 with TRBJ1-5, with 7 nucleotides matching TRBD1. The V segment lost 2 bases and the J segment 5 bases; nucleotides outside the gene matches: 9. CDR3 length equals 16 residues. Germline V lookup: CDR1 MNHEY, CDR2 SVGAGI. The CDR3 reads CASSYDREGWHQPQHF. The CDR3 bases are TGTGCCAGCAGTTACGACAGGGAAGGTTGGCATCAGCCCCAGCATTTT.

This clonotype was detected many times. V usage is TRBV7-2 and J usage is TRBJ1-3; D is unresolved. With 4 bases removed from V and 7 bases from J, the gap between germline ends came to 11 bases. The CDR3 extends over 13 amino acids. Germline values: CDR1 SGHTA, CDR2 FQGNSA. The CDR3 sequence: CASSSQPWNTIYF. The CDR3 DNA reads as TGTGCCAGCAGCTCACAGCCTTGGAACACCATATATTTT.

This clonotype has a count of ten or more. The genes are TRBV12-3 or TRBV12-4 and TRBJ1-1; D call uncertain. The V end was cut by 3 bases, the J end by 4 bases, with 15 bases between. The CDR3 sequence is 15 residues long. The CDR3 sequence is CASSFHVKVGTEAFF. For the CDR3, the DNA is TGTGCCAGCAGTTTCCACGTGAAGGTTGGCACTGAAGCTTTCTTT.

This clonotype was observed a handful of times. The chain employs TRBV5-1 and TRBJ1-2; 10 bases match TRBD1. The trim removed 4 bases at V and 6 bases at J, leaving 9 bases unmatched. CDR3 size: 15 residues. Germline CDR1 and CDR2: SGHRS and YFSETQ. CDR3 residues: CASSELTGGIDGYTF. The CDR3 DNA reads TGCGCCAGCAGCGAACTGACAGGGGGCATAGATGGCTACACCTTC.

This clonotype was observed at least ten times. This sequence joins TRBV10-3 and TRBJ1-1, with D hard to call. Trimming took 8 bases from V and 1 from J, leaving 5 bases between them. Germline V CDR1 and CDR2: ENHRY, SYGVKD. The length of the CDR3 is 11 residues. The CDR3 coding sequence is TGTGCCATCGGGTCGAACACTGAAGCTTTCTTT. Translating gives CAIGSNTEAFF.

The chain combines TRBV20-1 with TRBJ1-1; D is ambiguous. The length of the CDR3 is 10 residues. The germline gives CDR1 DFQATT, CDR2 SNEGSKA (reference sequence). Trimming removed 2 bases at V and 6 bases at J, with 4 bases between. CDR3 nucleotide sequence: TGCAGTGCTAGATGGGCTGAAGCTTTCTTT. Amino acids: CSARWAEAFF.

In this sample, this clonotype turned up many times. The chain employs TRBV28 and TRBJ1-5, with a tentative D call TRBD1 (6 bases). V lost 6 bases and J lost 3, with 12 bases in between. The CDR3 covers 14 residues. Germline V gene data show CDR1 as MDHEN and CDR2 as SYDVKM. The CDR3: CASSQGGDNQPQHF. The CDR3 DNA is TGTGCCAGCAGCCAAGGGGGTGACAATCAGCCCCAGCATTTT.

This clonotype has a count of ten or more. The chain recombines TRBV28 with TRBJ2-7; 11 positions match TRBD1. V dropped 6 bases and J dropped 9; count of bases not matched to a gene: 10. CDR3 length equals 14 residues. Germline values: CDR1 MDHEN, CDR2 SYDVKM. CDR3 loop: CASRGQGDKVRQYF. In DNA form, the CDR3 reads TGTGCCAGCAGGGGACAGGGGGATAAGGTGCGGCAGTACTTC. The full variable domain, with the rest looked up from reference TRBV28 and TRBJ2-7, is DVKVTQSSRYLVKRTGEKVFLECVQDMDHENMFWYRQDPGLGLRLIYFSYDVKMKEKGDIPEGYSVSREKKERFSLILESASTNQTSMYLCASRGQGDKVRQYFGPGTRLTVT.

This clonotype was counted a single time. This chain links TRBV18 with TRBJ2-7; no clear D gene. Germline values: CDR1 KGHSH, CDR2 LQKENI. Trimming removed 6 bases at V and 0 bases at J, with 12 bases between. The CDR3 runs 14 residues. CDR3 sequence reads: CASSQTVTSYEQYF. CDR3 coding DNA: TGTGCCAGCTCCCAAACGGTAACCTCCTACGAGCAGTACTTC.

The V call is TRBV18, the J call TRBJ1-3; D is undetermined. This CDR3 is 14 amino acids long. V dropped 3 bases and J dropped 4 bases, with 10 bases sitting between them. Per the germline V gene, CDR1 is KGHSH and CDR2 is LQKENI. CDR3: CASSPAGKGNTIYF. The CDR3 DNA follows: TGTGCCAGCTCACCGGCAGGAAAGGGAAACACCATATATTTT.

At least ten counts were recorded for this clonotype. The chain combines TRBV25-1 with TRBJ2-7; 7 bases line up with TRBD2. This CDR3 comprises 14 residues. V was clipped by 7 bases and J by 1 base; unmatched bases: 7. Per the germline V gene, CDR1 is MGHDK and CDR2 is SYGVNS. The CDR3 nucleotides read TGTGCCAGCACCCCCGGACTAGGTTCCTACGAGCAGTACTTC. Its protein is CASTPGLGSYEQYF.

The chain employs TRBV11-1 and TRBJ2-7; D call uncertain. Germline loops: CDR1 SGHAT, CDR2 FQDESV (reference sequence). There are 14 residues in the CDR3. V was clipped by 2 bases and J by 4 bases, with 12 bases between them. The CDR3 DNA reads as TGTGCCAGCAGCTTATTGGGGAACGGGTACGAGCAGTACTTC. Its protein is CASSLLGNGYEQYF.

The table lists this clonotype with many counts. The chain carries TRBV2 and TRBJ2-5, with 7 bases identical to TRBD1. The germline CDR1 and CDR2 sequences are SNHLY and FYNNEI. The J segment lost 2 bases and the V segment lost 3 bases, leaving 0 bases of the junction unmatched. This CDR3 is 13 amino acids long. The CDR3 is CASSEDRQETQYF. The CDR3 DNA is TGTGCCAGCAGTGAGGACAGGCAAGAGACCCAGTACTTC.

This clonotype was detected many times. The CDR3 is CASSSSTDTEAFF. Here the CDR3 DNA reads TGTGCCAGCAGTTCCTCAACCGACACTGAAGCTTTCTTT. The V call is TRBV27, the J call TRBJ1-1; D is undetermined. The V and J ends lost 4 bases and 3 bases respectively, with 9 bases between them. The CDR3 is made up of 13 amino acids. Germline V CDR1 and CDR2: MNHEY, SMNVEV (reference sequence).

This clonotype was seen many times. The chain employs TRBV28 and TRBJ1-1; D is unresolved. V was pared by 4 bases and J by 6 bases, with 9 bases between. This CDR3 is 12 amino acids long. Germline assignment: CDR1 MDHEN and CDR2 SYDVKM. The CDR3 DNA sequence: TGTGCCAGCAGTTGGGTATGGGCTGAAGCTTTCTTT. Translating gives CASSWVWAEAFF.

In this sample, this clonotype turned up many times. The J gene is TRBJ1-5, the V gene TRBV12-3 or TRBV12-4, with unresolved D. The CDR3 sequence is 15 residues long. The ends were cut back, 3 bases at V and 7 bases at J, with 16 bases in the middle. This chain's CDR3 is CASSLRRSTGQPQHF. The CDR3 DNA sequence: TGTGCCAGCAGTTTGAGACGGTCAACCGGACAGCCCCAGCATTTT.

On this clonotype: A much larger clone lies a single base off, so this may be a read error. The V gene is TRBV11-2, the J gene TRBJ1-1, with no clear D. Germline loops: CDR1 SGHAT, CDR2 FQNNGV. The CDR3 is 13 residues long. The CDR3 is CASSLVLVAEACF. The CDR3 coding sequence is TGTGCCAGCAGTCTCGTCCTTGTGGCTGAAGCTTGCTTT. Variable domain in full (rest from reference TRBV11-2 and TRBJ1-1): EAGVAQSPRYKIIEKRQSVAFWCNPISGHATLYWYQQILGQGPKLLIQFQNNGVVDDSQLPKDRFSAERLKGVDSTLKIQPAKLEDSAVYLCASSLVLVAEACFGQGTRLTVV.

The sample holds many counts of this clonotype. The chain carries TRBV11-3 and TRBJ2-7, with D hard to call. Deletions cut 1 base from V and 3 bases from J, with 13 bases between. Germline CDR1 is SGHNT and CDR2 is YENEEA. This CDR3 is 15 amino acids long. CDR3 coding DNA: TGTGCCAGCAGCTTAGCCATCGCGCCGTACTACGAGCAGTACTTC. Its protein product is CASSLAIAPYYEQYF.